The 3 T cell receptor beta chains below all came from one sample that was sequenced in a study of shared clonotypes between healthy human individuals. TCRdb keeps only in-frame clones here, not all; method: immunoSEQ multiplex PCR. Among roughly 1,000,000 clones listed, 75% to 85% were seen once. Material for sequencing was memory CD4+ T cells from PBMCs. Regarding subset: CD45RA-negative fraction. The receptors derive from a man younger than 35 in good health. Some clones in this sample may be carry-over from other donors' samples.

J is TRBJ2-2 and V is TRBV7-9, with D tentatively TRBD1 or TRBD2 (5 bases each). The CDR3 contains 17 residues. Germline CDR1 SEHNR, CDR2 FQNEAQ (reference sequence). The ends were cut back, 2 bases at V and 1 base at J, with 14 bases in the middle. The CDR3 spells CASSLKGEWGNTGELFF. CDR3 nucleotides: TGTGCCAGCAGCTTAAAAGGGGAGTGGGGGAACACCGGGGAGCTGTTTTTT.

This clone showed up just a few times. The chain employs TRBV4-1 and TRBJ2-1; the match to TRBD1 covers 7 bases. The germline gives CDR1 MGHRA, CDR2 YSYEKL. The CDR3 runs to 14 residues. Unmatched junction bases numbered 7, after V lost 1 base and J lost 10 bases. The CDR3 bases are TGCGCCAGCAGCCAAGGGGACAGTAAGAGGGAGCAGTTCTTC. Residues: CASSQGDSKREQFF.

The sample holds a few counts of this clone. This may be a read error: a much more frequent sequence differs by one nucleotide. This sample includes further DNA sequences coding for the same CDR3. In nucleotides, the CDR3 is TGCGCCAGCAGCTTGGCCGAGACCCAGTACTTC. Protein product: CASSLAETQYF. V usage is TRBV5-1 and J usage is TRBJ2-5; D is ambiguous. CDR3 size: 11 residues. Trimming took off 0 bases at V and 5 bases at J, with 2 bases between the two ends. The germline V gene encodes CDR1 SGHRS and CDR2 YFSETQ.